This T cell receptor (beta chain) was sequenced for a study of cytomegalovirus exposure and HLA in healthy donors. PCR involved 60 Vbeta and 13 Jbeta primers. Sequenced by immunoSEQ multiplex PCR; TCRdb stores in-frame clones only, minus some. This table holds approximately 52,000 clones. The CDR3 has 15 residues. Trimming removed 6 bases from V and 7 bases from J; junction bases left unmatched: 11. Per germline, CDR1 MNHEY and CDR2 SVGAGI. Specimen: PBMCs. This TCR derives from a woman between 55 and 75 years old in good health and CMV-seropositive. The chain carries TRBV6-5 and TRBJ2-1, with 8 bases fitting TRBD1. The CDR3 loop reads CASSQTGTGVNEQFF. CDR3 coding DNA: TGTGCCAGCAGCCAGACCGGGACAGGAGTTAATGAGCAGTTCTTC.